The T cell receptor (beta chain) described here comes from a study of cytotoxic CD8 clonotypes in ibrutinib-treated CLL. Findings and caveats of the study: Baseline clonality, higher than in age-matched healthy donors, tracked circulating CD8+ T-cell counts. Timing of sampling differed between sustained-remission and progressing patients.

Repertoires were generated with immunoSEQ multiplex PCR, while TCRdb's copy carries only in-frame clones and drops some. This sample carries under 30,000 clones, less than 60% of them seen once, and the ten largest clones take about 4.9%. This clone rates as large. Its antigen is currently unknown. Germline CDR1 and CDR2: MDHEN and SYDVKM. V was pared by 4 bases and J by 8 bases, with 1 base of the junction left unmatched. This CDR3 contains 11 residues. This material consisted of PBMCs, taken before ibrutinib treatment. This receptor was obtained from a human donor with chronic lymphocytic leukemia. The V gene is TRBV28, the J gene TRBJ1-2, with 7 bases matching TRBD1. CDR3 sequence (DNA): TGTGCCAGCAGTTGGACAGGAGGCTACACCTTC. Its protein is CASSWTGGYTF.